This T cell receptor beta chain is drawn from a study of cytomegalovirus exposure and HLA in healthy donors. General observations from the study: It has been reported that TCR beta sequences accurately predicted the HLA-A and HLA-B alleles of most subjects. Judged likely to be a sequencing artifact was a cluster of highly shared sequence variants.

PCR was performed using 60 Vbeta and 13 Jbeta primers. Measured with immunoSEQ multiplex PCR; TCRdb has only the in-frame clones, and not every one. The sample has about 270,000 clones; roughly two thirds are singletons. Worth noting for this clone: Its antigen is not known.

The source material was PBMCs. The sequence came from a female donor in good health and CMV-seronegative.

CDR3 sequence (DNA): TGTGCCAGCAAGAGAGGGGAGGGGACCTACGAGCAGTACTTC. It translates to CASKRGEGTYEQYF. The rearrangement uses TRBV6-1 and TRBJ2-7; 7 bases line up with TRBD2. CDR1 MNHNS and CDR2 SASEGT come from the germline V gene. The CDR3 runs 14 residues. The V segment lost 7 bases and the J segment 2 bases; nucleotides outside the gene matches: 8.